Following are 9 T cell receptor beta chains from one sample sequenced in a study of T cells in women clearing cervical HPV infection (dated by TCRdb to between 2018 and 2020). The protocol used for the library was the immunoSEQ multiplex PCR assay. TCRdb obtained this table from immuneACCESS and retained in-frame rearrangements with V and J assigned. These tables miss some clones; where compared with another copy, unresolved V genes account for less than half of the shortfall, and the remainder is unexplained. The table held for this sample gives about 30,000 clones. The ten most abundant clones make up 3% to 4% of the sample. Material for sequencing was blood buffy coat. Receptors originate from a woman aged 18 to 75 with a cervical HPV16 infection that either progressed to CIN3+ or cleared (not recorded which).

As regards this clone: The read ends 3 residues shy of where the CDR3 ends; the end is completed using the germline J gene. J is TRBJ1-1 and V is TRBV18; D not certain. There are 15 residues in the CDR3. Per germline, CDR1 KGHSH and CDR2 LQKENI. The CDR3 reads CASSPLELGYNEAFF. The sequenced CDR3 bases are TGTGCCAGCTCACCTCTAGAACTGGGTTACAATGAG.

On this clone itself: The read halts 3 residues ahead of the CDR3 end, with the missing end drawn from the germline J gene. The chain is built from TRBV5-4 and TRBJ2-1; 7 bases are a match to TRBD2. Germline assignment: CDR1 SGHNT and CDR2 YYREEE (reference sequence). J gave up 3 bases and V 3 bases, and 3 bases lay outside the gene matches. This CDR3 comprises 14 residues. CDR3 residues: CASSSRTSYNEQFF. The CDR3 bases that were read are TGTGCCAGCAGCTCCCGGACTAGCTACAATGAG.

In the case of this clone: The CDR3 goes on 3 residues after the read ends, and that part is filled in from the germline J gene. The J gene is TRBJ1-1, the V gene TRBV6-1; 7 bases line up with TRBD1. Germline lookup yields CDR1 MNHNS and CDR2 SASEGT. The CDR3 is 13 amino acids. V lost 4 bases and J lost 3; bases outside the gene matches: 2. CDR3 region: CASSVDRHTEAFF. The CDR3 bases that were read are TGTGCCAGCAGTGTGGACAGGCACACTGAA.

As concerns this clone: With the read ending 3 residues before the CDR3 end, the germline J gene is used to fill in that end. The rearrangement joins TRBV20-1 to TRBJ2-1; D unclear. V was shortened by 1 base and J by 9 bases, with 22 bases between the two germline ends. The length of the CDR3 is 16 residues. The germline V gene encodes CDR1 DFQATT and CDR2 SNEGSKA (reference sequence). The sequenced part of the CDR3 DNA is TGCAGTGCTAGAGTTGGTGGCACCACCCCTTCGGGTGAG. This encodes CSARVGGTTPSGE. The whole CDR3 reads CSARVGGTTPSGEQFF.

About this clone itself: Coverage ceases 3 residues before the CDR3 finishes, and the germline J gene fills in the end. The V and J genes are TRBV20-1 and TRBJ2-4; 10 bases fit TRBD2. In germline, CDR1 is DFQATT, CDR2 SNEGSKA (reference sequence). This CDR3 region has 13 residues. The CDR3 bases that were read are TGCAGTGCTAGAGAATCTAGCGGGAGTAGT. Translated: CSARESSGSS. The complete CDR3 sequence is CSARESSGSSQYF.

In regard to this clone: The read ends 3 residues shy of where the CDR3 ends; the end is completed using the germline J gene. The chain combines TRBV28 with TRBJ2-7, with a possible D match to TRBD2 (5 bases). The V end was cut by 5 bases, the J end by 3 bases, with 11 bases between. CDR1 and CDR2 (germline): MDHEN, SYDVKM. This CDR3 has 13 amino acids. This CDR3 is CASSRGAHYEQYF. CDR3 DNA, as far as it was read: TGTGCCAGCAGTCGGGGAGCTCACTACGAG.

As for this clone: A read error may account for a junction end that differs from germline. With the read ending 3 residues before the CDR3 end, the germline J gene is used to fill in that end. The sample has other DNA sequences that encode this CDR3 too. The chain carries TRBV7-3 and TRBJ1-3; the match to TRBD1 covers 9 bases. CDR3 length equals 14 residues. Germline CDR1 and CDR2: SGHTA and FQGTGA. The covered CDR3 bases are TGTGCCAGCAGCACAGGGGGCTCTGGAAACACA. This encodes CASSTGGSGNT. The entire CDR3 reads CASSTGGSGNTIYF.

About this clone itself: The read ends 3 residues early relative to the CDR3; the germline J gene fills the gap. This chain links TRBV2 with TRBJ2-5; D may be TRBD2 (5 bases). Germline CDR1 is SNHLY and CDR2 is FYNNEI. Deletions cut 7 bases from V and 0 bases from J, with 12 bases between. This CDR3 spans 14 amino acids. CDR3 sequence: CASTPTTNQETQYF. CDR3 DNA (partial): TGTGCCAGCACCCCGACTACCAACCAAGAGACC.

As for this clone: The read ends 3 residues early relative to the CDR3; the germline J gene fills the gap. The V call is TRBV6-4, the J call TRBJ2-1; D is unresolved. The CDR3 runs 13 residues. With 0 bases removed from V and 3 bases from J, the gap between germline ends came to 3 bases. Looked up from germline, CDR1 is MRHNA and CDR2 is SNTAGT. Incomplete CDR3 DNA: TGTGCCAGCAGTGACTCACACTACAATGAG. Translating gives CASSDSHYNE. The full CDR3 is CASSDSHYNEQFF.